What follows are 30 T cell receptor beta chains derived from one specimen sequenced in a study of T cells in Graves' hyperthyroidism and ophthalmopathy. Amplified regions were TCR beta CDR3 sequences from RNA transcripts. HTBI primers were the set used in a first-round RT-PCR of the TCR CDR3. TCRdb reprocessed the multiplex PCR reads via MiXCR and lists one record per CDR3 protein. The sample lists approximately 370,000 distinct CDR3 sequences, about a sixth occurring once. The sequenced sample was blood. Receptors were obtained from a woman aged 25 to 39 with Graves' hyperthyroidism that later progressed to Graves' ophthalmopathy.

This clonotype has a single count. This chain joins TRBV3-1 and TRBJ2-5; 10 bases are a match to TRBD2. The CDR3 is 19 residues long. Germline assignment: CDR1 LGHDT and CDR2 YNNKEL (reference sequence). V lost 6 bases and J lost 1; bases outside the gene matches: 17. As DNA, the CDR3 is TGTGCCAGCAGTCAACTAGTCCCGCCAGCGGGAGGGCCCCAAGAGACCCAGTACTTC. This gives the protein CASSQLVPPAGGPQETQYF.

This sequence joins TRBV29-1 and TRBJ2-2; tentatively, D is TRBD2 (6 bases). This CDR3 contains 14 residues. In germline, CDR1 is SQVTM, CDR2 ANQGSEA. Trimming pared 4 bases from V and 4 bases from J, leaving 13 bases between. CDR3 in amino acids: CSVVTGGSTGELFF. The CDR3, as DNA: TGCAGCGTTGTAACCGGGGGTAGCACCGGGGAGCTGTTTTTT.

The rearrangement uses TRBV19 and TRBJ1-5, with TRBD1 as a possible D gene (5 bases). Germline V gene lookup returns CDR1 LNHDA and CDR2 SQIVND (reference sequence). This CDR3 comprises 18 residues. The V end was cut by 7 bases, the J end by 0 bases, with 22 bases between. CDR3 amino acids: CASTRTPDRLNSNQPQHF. The CDR3 DNA sequence: TGTGCCAGTACACGCACCCCCGACAGACTCAATAGCAATCAGCCCCAGCATTTT. Based on the CDR3 plus reference TRBV19 and TRBJ1-5, the full variable domain is DGGITQSPKYLFRKEGQNVTLSCEQNLNHDAMYWYRQDPGQGLRLIYYSQIVNDFQKGDIAEGYSVSREKKESFPLTVTSAQKNPTAFYLCASTRTPDRLNSNQPQHFGDGTRLSIL.

The chain carries TRBV7-8 and TRBJ2-2, with 9 bases that match TRBD1. Germline trimming cut 1 base from V and 3 bases from J; bases unmatched to any gene: 3. The CDR3 sequence is 16 residues long. Germline CDR1 SGHVS, CDR2 FQNEAQ. CDR3 DNA: TGTGCCAGCAGCTTAGAACAGGGGGCCTACACCGGGGAGCTGTTTTTT. Its translation: CASSLEQGAYTGELFF. The variable domain in full, completed from reference TRBV7-8 and TRBJ2-2, reads GAGVSQSPRYKVAKRGQDVALRCDPISGHVSLFWYQQALGQGPEFLTYFQNEAQLDKSGLPSDRFFAERPEGSVSTLKIQRTQQEDSAVYLCASSLEQGAYTGELFFGEGSRLTVL.

The chain carries TRBV30 and TRBJ2-1; possibly TRBD1 for D (6 bases). This CDR3 is 14 amino acids long. Germline CDR1 and CDR2: GTSNPN and SVGIG (reference sequence). V was shortened by 3 bases and J by 12 bases, with 21 bases between the two germline ends. The CDR3 DNA sequence: TGTGCCTGGAGGCAATATACAGGGAGCCCGGGGCAGTTCTTC. Protein: CAWRQYTGSPGQFF.

Details on this clonotype: Being one base from a much bigger clone, this may be a read error. The J gene is TRBJ1-2, the V gene TRBV15; D is unresolved. In germline, CDR1 is LNHNV, CDR2 YYDKDF (reference sequence). The CDR3 has 17 amino acids. The CDR3 DNA sequence: TGTGCCACCAGCGGAGATTTCACGGCAGGACTTAACTATGGCTACACCTTC. It yields the protein CATSGDFTAGLNYGYTF.

This clonotype was seen more than once but under ten times. The V and J genes are TRBV6-1 and TRBJ1-1; perhaps TRBD1 as D (5 bases). Trimming stripped 7 bases from V and 0 bases from J, with 15 bases between. The CDR3 consists of 15 residues. Germline V gene sequence: CDR1 MNHNS, CDR2 SASEGT. The CDR3 loop reads CASNLGAGMNTEAFF. The CDR3 nucleotides read TGTGCCAGCAACCTCGGGGCGGGAATGAACACTGAAGCTTTCTTT.

V usage is TRBV2 and J usage is TRBJ2-1; 8 nucleotides align to TRBD1. Per the germline V gene, CDR1 is SNHLY and CDR2 is FYNNEI. The CDR3 runs 14 residues. The J segment lost 0 bases and the V segment lost 10 bases, leaving 5 bases of the junction unmatched. The CDR3 is CATLGQGSYNEQFF. The CDR3 bases are TGTGCCACTCTCGGACAGGGCTCCTACAATGAGCAGTTCTTC.

Comment on this clonotype: A read error may be the cause here, since a much bigger clone is one base away. V and J are TRBV2 and TRBJ2-2, with a weak D call TRBD2 (5 bases). This CDR3 is 15 amino acids long. The germline gives CDR1 SNHLY, CDR2 FYNNEI. CDR3 region: CASIEGQANTGELSF. CDR3 nucleotide sequence: TGTGCCAGCATCGAAGGGCAGGCTAACACCGGGGAGCTGTCTTTT. The full variable domain, in which reference TRBV2 and TRBJ2-2 provide the parts outside the CDR3, is EPEVTQTPSHQVTQMGQEVILRCVPISNHLYFYWYRQILGQKVEFLVSFYNNEISEKSEIFDDQFSVERPDGSNFTLKIRSTKLEDSAMYFCASIEGQANTGELSFGEGSRLTVL.

This clonotype has a count of ten or more. The chain recombines TRBV2 with TRBJ1-4, with TRBD1 as a possible D gene (6 bases). This CDR3 comprises 15 residues. The ends were cut back, 5 bases at V and 7 bases at J, with 17 bases in the middle. Looked up from germline, CDR1 is SNHLY and CDR2 is FYNNEI. CDR3 DNA: TGTGCCAGCAGTCAGTCCGGGGGGCAAGCTGAAAAACTGTTTTTT. Protein sequence: CASSQSGGQAEKLFF.

The rearrangement joins TRBV19 to TRBJ2-2; D ambiguous. Per the germline V gene, CDR1 is LNHDA and CDR2 is SQIVND (reference sequence). The CDR3 is made up of 14 amino acids. Trimming took 7 bases from V and 6 from J, leaving 15 bases between them. CDR3 in amino acids: CASTPRRGAGELFF. The CDR3 DNA sequence: TGTGCCAGTACCCCACGACGCGGTGCCGGGGAGCTGTTTTTT.

Only a few counts were recorded for this clonotype. The chain has TRBV2 and TRBJ2-4; D gene unclear. CDR3 length: 13 amino acids. Germline loops: CDR1 SNHLY, CDR2 FYNNEI. Trimming cost V 5 bases and J 7 bases, with 12 bases left between them. Here the CDR3 DNA reads TGTGCCAGCAGTTTACGGACGAGGAACATTCAGTACTTC. It is translated as CASSLRTRNIQYF.

This clonotype was counted at least ten times. The rearrangement uses TRBV9 and TRBJ1-2; 10 bases fit TRBD1. Trimming cost V 3 bases and J 1 base; bases outside gene matches: 9. The germline V gene encodes CDR1 SGDLS and CDR2 YYNGEE. The CDR3 is made up of 17 amino acids. The CDR3 loop is CASSGIPGTGVNYGYTF. CDR3 in DNA: TGTGCCAGCAGCGGCATCCCCGGGACAGGGGTTAACTATGGCTACACCTTC.

The CDR3 DNA is TGCGCCAGCAGCTACAGGAATATGAACACTGAAGCTTTCTTT. It yields the protein CASSYRNMNTEAFF. The chain carries TRBV5-1 and TRBJ1-1; maybe TRBD1 (5 bases). V was shortened by 3 bases and J by 0 bases, with 9 bases between the two germline ends. Germline CDR1 is SGHRS and CDR2 is YFSETQ. CDR3 size: 14 residues.

This clonotype was found many times. The J gene is TRBJ2-3, the V gene TRBV27; D ambiguous. CDR1 is MNHEY and CDR2 is SMNVEV in the germline V gene (reference sequence). V lost 5 bases and J 2 bases, leaving 17 bases between the germline ends. CDR3 size: 16 residues. The CDR3 loop reads CASSPSRAFNTDTQYF. As DNA, the CDR3 is TGTGCCAGCAGTCCCTCCCGAGCGTTCAACACAGATACGCAGTATTTT.

There are a few counts of this clonotype. The V gene is TRBV4-1, the J gene TRBJ2-1; D perhaps matches TRBD2 (6 bases). Germline loops: CDR1 MGHRA, CDR2 YSYEKL. The CDR3 runs 14 residues. The V and J ends lost 2 bases and 7 bases respectively, with 12 bases between them. CDR3 region: CASSQRWEVNEQFF. DNA for the CDR3: TGCGCCAGCAGCCAACGGTGGGAGGTGAATGAGCAGTTCTTC.

This clonotype occurred many times. The chain couples TRBV28 to TRBJ2-7; D may be TRBD2 (5 bases). Germline V gene sequence: CDR1 MDHEN, CDR2 SYDVKM. The CDR3 runs to 16 residues. The V and J ends lost 6 bases and 0 bases respectively, with 18 bases between them. The CDR3 sequence: CASSSFGGGHSYEQYF. CDR3 nucleotide sequence: TGTGCCAGCAGCTCTTTTGGTGGAGGTCACTCCTACGAGCAGTACTTC.

This chain connects TRBV6-1 to TRBJ1-2, with D possibly being TRBD1 (5 bases). Germline V gene sequence: CDR1 MNHNS, CDR2 SASEGT. The ends were cut back, 6 bases at V and 4 bases at J, with 24 bases in the middle. The length of the CDR3 is 17 residues. The CDR3 coding sequence is TGTGCCAGCAGCAACCCATCCCCCGCCAGGGTCGCCTATGGCTACACCTTC. Translation: CASSNPSPARVAYGYTF.

The table lists this clonotype with many counts. This chain links TRBV5-4 with TRBJ2-5; TRBD2 aligns across 7 bases. The CDR3 runs 16 residues. V dropped 3 bases and J dropped 0; count of bases not matched to a gene: 8. The germline V gene encodes CDR1 SGHNT and CDR2 YYREEE (reference sequence). In DNA form, the CDR3 reads TGTGCCAGCAGCTCGCCTAGGGAGGGGTACCAAGAGACCCAGTACTTC. Its translation is CASSSPREGYQETQYF.

The chain carries TRBV19 and TRBJ2-7; 9 bases are shared with TRBD1. Germline V gene lookup returns CDR1 LNHDA and CDR2 SQIVND (reference sequence). The CDR3 has 14 amino acids. The V gene end was trimmed by 5 bases and the J gene end by 5 bases; junction bases not matched to a gene: 7. The CDR3 is CASSWGTGRNEQYF. CDR3 DNA: TGTGCCAGTAGTTGGGGGACAGGGAGGAACGAGCAGTACTTC.

The gene calls are TRBV11-2 and TRBJ1-5; possibly TRBD1 for D (5 bases). The V end was cut by 2 bases, the J end by 2 bases, with 10 bases between. This CDR3 is 15 amino acids long. CDR1 is SGHAT, CDR2 FQNNGV, per germline. CDR3 amino acids: CASSLSGVGNQPQHF. The CDR3 DNA is TGTGCCAGCAGCTTATCGGGGGTCGGCAATCAGCCCCAGCATTTT. Together with reference TRBV11-2 and TRBJ1-5, the CDR3 gives the full variable domain: EAGVAQSPRYKIIEKRQSVAFWCNPISGHATLYWYQQILGQGPKLLIQFQNNGVVDDSQLPKDRFSAERLKGVDSTLKIQPAKLEDSAVYLCASSLSGVGNQPQHFGDGTRLSIL.

This clonotype was seen at least ten times. The chain is built from TRBV7-9 and TRBJ2-3; possible D gene TRBD1, 6 bases. Trimming removed 1 base from V and 4 bases from J, with 12 bases in between. The CDR3 is 15 amino acids. CDR1 and CDR2 (germline): SEHNR, FQNEAQ (reference sequence). CDR3: CASSLGYGTPDTQYF. DNA for the CDR3: TGTGCCAGCAGCTTAGGCTATGGGACACCAGATACGCAGTATTTT.

This clonotype was observed at least ten times. CDR3 loop: CASSAGQEETQYF. DNA of the CDR3: TGTGCCAGTTCTGCGGGGCAGGAAGAGACCCAGTACTTC. V and J are TRBV18 and TRBJ2-5, with D possibly TRBD2 on 6 matching bases. CDR1 KGHSH and CDR2 LQKENI come from the germline V gene. The CDR3 contains 13 residues. The germline V and J ends were trimmed by 9 bases and 3 bases, with 14 bases remaining between them.

The rearrangement joins TRBV28 to TRBJ1-6, with D perhaps matching TRBD1 (6 bases). Trimming pared 6 bases from V and 8 bases from J, leaving 26 bases between. Germline V CDR1 and CDR2: MDHEN, SYDVKM. This CDR3 has 18 residues. The CDR3 loop reads CASRKGGGGGGRDSPLHF. The CDR3 DNA reads as TGTGCCAGCAGAAAGGGGGGGGGGGGGGGGGGGCGAGATTCACCCCTCCACTTT. The whole variable domain, remainder taken from reference TRBV28 and TRBJ1-6, is DVKVTQSSRYLVKRTGEKVFLECVQDMDHENMFWYRQDPGLGLRLIYFSYDVKMKEKGDIPEGYSVSREKKERFSLILESASTNQTSMYLCASRKGGGGGGRDSPLHFGNGTRLTVT.

This clonotype was seen repeatedly, ten times or more. The V and J genes are TRBV6-6 and TRBJ1-5; D is unclear. Germline V gene lookup returns CDR1 MNHNY and CDR2 SVGAGI (reference sequence). The CDR3 spans 18 residues. Trimming left V 2 bases short and J 0 bases short, with 17 bases between. The CDR3: CASSYGNPRLYSNQPQHF. The CDR3 nucleotides are TGTGCCAGCAGTTACGGCAACCCGAGACTTTATAGCAATCAGCCCCAGCATTTT.

The chain couples TRBV19 to TRBJ1-1; 9 bases agree with TRBD1. V shed 7 bases, J shed 3 bases, and the junction held 18 bases outside the gene matches. This CDR3 spans 18 amino acids. Per the germline V gene, CDR1 is LNHDA and CDR2 is SQIVND (reference sequence). CDR3 sequence (DNA): TGTGCCAGTAAGAGACGCGGACAGGGGTTTTCTCGGGACACTGAAGCTTTCTTT. It translates to CASKRRGQGFSRDTEAFF.

The chain's CDR3 is CAWSVLDNGAKAFF. The CDR3 coding sequence is TGTGCCTGGAGTGTACTCGATAACGGGGCTAAAGCTTTCTTT. The rearrangement joins TRBV30 to TRBJ1-1, with D possibly TRBD1 on 5 matching bases. V lost 0 bases and J lost 9, with 17 bases in between. The CDR3 extends over 14 amino acids. Germline CDR1 is GTSNPN and CDR2 is SVGIG (reference sequence).

This clonotype was seen a single time. This chain connects TRBV7-3 to TRBJ2-5, with D tentatively TRBD2 (7 bases). This CDR3 spans 13 amino acids. The germline CDR1 and CDR2 sequences are SGHTA and FQGTGA. With 5 bases removed from V and 5 bases from J, the gap between germline ends came to 12 bases. Here the CDR3 DNA reads TGTGCCAGCAGCGGACTAGGGGGGGAGACCCAGTACTTC. Its translation: CASSGLGGETQYF.

This clonotype has at least ten counts. The rearrangement links TRBV28 to TRBJ2-7, with D tentatively TRBD2 (6 bases). Germline CDR1 is MDHEN and CDR2 is SYDVKM. The CDR3 is 19 residues long. V shed 3 bases and J shed 4 bases, with 28 bases lying between them. The CDR3 bases are TGTGCCAGCAGTTTCGTTGAGGCGCGGGGTTCGGGCGGCTGGTACGAGCAGTACTTC. It encodes CASSFVEARGSGGWYEQYF. Looking up the rest from reference TRBV28 and TRBJ2-7 gives the full variable domain: DVKVTQSSRYLVKRTGEKVFLECVQDMDHENMFWYRQDPGLGLRLIYFSYDVKMKEKGDIPEGYSVSREKKERFSLILESASTNQTSMYLCASSFVEARGSGGWYEQYFGPGTRLTVT.

This clonotype was observed at least ten times. This sequence joins TRBV2 and TRBJ2-1, with a weak D call TRBD1 (6 bases). V shed 5 bases and J shed 3 bases, with 8 bases lying between them. CDR1 and CDR2 from the germline V gene are SNHLY and FYNNEI. The CDR3 is 13 residues long. Here the CDR3 DNA reads TGTGCCAGCAGTAACAGGGTCTACAATGAGCAGTTCTTC. Translation gives CASSNRVYNEQFF. Based on the CDR3 plus reference TRBV2 and TRBJ2-1, the full variable domain is EPEVTQTPSHQVTQMGQEVILRCVPISNHLYFYWYRQILGQKVEFLVSFYNNEISEKSEIFDDQFSVERPDGSNFTLKIRSTKLEDSAMYFCASSNRVYNEQFFGPGTRLTVL.